One and the same sample provided the 10 T cell receptor beta chains below, sequenced in a study of blood T cell repertoires in COVID-19. Measured with immunoSEQ multiplex PCR; TCRdb has only the in-frame clones, and not every one. Of fewer than 250,000 clones listed, less than 85% are singletons. Sequencing was carried out using peripheral blood. Every receptor here comes from a woman aged 45-65 years with acute or convalescent COVID-19.

This chain connects TRBV6-6 to TRBJ2-3, with 10 bases identical to TRBD1. Germline V gene data show CDR1 as MNHNY and CDR2 as SVGAGI (reference sequence). This CDR3 has 15 residues. Trimming at V came to 6 bases and at J to 3 bases, leaving 6 bases not matched to a gene. In DNA, the CDR3 is TGTGCCAGCAGCTCCGGGACAGGGGCGACAGATACGCAGTATTTT. Translation: CASSSGTGATDTQYF.

In this sample, this clone turned up many times. The chain couples TRBV5-4 to TRBJ2-2; the D gene is possibly TRBD2 (6 bases). Trimming shortened V by 3 bases and J by 5 bases, and 11 bases separated the two germline ends. Germline V CDR1 and CDR2: SGHNT, YYREEE (reference sequence). The CDR3 spans 14 residues. CDR3 coding DNA: TGTGCCAGCAGCTCGGGGACTGCTACCGGGGAGCTGTTTTTT. Its translation is CASSSGTATGELFF.

This clone was observed a handful of times. The rearrangement joins TRBV7-2 to TRBJ2-7, with 11 bases that match TRBD2. The CDR3 runs 15 residues. The germline V gene has CDR1 SGHTA and CDR2 FQGNSA. Germline trimming cut 4 bases from V and 0 bases from J; bases unmatched to any gene: 2. The chain's CDR3 is CASSYSGGVSYEQYF. In nucleotides, the CDR3 is TGTGCCAGCAGCTATAGCGGGGGGGTCTCCTACGAGCAGTACTTC. The full variable domain, with the rest looked up from reference TRBV7-2 and TRBJ2-7, is GAGVSQSPSNKVTEKGKDVELRCDPISGHTALYWYRQSLGQGLEFLIYFQGNSAPDKSGLPSDRFSAERTGGSVSTLTIQRTQQEDSAVYLCASSYSGGVSYEQYFGPGTRLTVT.

This clone has just a few counts. The CDR3: CASSLDGRREQYF. The CDR3 bases are TGTGCCAGCAGTTTGGACGGCCGGAGGGAGCAGTACTTC. The rearrangement links TRBV28 to TRBJ2-7; D might be TRBD2 (5 bases). From germline, CDR1 is MDHEN and CDR2 SYDVKM. The CDR3 sequence is 13 residues long. V lost 3 bases, J lost 7 bases, and 13 bases lay in between.

This chain joins TRBV5-6 and TRBJ2-2; TRBD1 is a possible D gene (7 bases). Germline V lookup: CDR1 SGHDT, CDR2 YYEEEE. This CDR3 has 15 residues. V was clipped by 2 bases and J by 0 bases, with 8 bases between them. For the CDR3, the DNA is TGTGCCAGCAGCTTCAGGGGGGCGAACACCGGGGAGCTGTTTTTT. Its translation: CASSFRGANTGELFF.

V usage is TRBV7-2 and J usage is TRBJ2-3; 8 bases align to TRBD2. This CDR3 spans 15 amino acids. The junction had 3 bases not matched to a gene; V was cut back by 2 bases and J by 2 bases. Germline CDR1 is SGHTA and CDR2 is FQGNSA. CDR3 bases: TGTGCCAGCAGCTTAATAGCGGGAAACACAGATACGCAGTATTTT. Its translation is CASSLIAGNTDTQYF.

This clone came up a few times. The chain links TRBV28 to TRBJ1-5; TRBD1 matches at 7 bases. Germline V gene sequence: CDR1 MDHEN, CDR2 SYDVKM. This CDR3 comprises 17 residues. V gave up 5 bases and J gave up 6 bases; unmatched junction bases: 16. CDR3 nucleotide sequence: TGTGCCAGCAGTCCTACTGCCTTTACAAACAGGGGTCAGCCCCAGCATTTT. Amino acids: CASSPTAFTNRGQPQHF.

This chain connects TRBV7-2 to TRBJ2-7; 9 bases align to TRBD2. Germline CDR1 SGHTA, CDR2 FQGNSA. V lost 1 base, J lost 3 bases, and 7 bases stayed unmatched. The CDR3 totals 16 residues. The CDR3 region has the DNA TGTGCCAGCAGCTTAGGGCCTAGCGGGAACGTCTACGAGCAGTACTTC. Translation gives CASSLGPSGNVYEQYF.

This clone was seen only a few times. This chain joins TRBV10-3 and TRBJ1-4; tentative D call: TRBD1 (5 bases). Trimming pared 10 bases from V and 1 base from J, leaving 10 bases between. CDR3 length equals 13 residues. Germline V lookup: CDR1 ENHRY, CDR2 SYGVKD. CDR3 nucleotide sequence: TGTGCCACGCAACAGGAAACTAATGAAAAACTGTTTTTT. This gives the protein CATQQETNEKLFF.

The chain links TRBV9 to TRBJ1-6; D is perhaps TRBD1 (6 bases). With 1 base removed from V and 5 bases from J, the gap between germline ends came to 10 bases. Germline V lookup: CDR1 SGDLS, CDR2 YYNGEE. This CDR3 has 15 residues. The CDR3 DNA reads as TGTGCCAGCAGCGTAACGGACAGAAATAATTCACCCCTCCACTTT. This translates into CASSVTDRNNSPLHF.